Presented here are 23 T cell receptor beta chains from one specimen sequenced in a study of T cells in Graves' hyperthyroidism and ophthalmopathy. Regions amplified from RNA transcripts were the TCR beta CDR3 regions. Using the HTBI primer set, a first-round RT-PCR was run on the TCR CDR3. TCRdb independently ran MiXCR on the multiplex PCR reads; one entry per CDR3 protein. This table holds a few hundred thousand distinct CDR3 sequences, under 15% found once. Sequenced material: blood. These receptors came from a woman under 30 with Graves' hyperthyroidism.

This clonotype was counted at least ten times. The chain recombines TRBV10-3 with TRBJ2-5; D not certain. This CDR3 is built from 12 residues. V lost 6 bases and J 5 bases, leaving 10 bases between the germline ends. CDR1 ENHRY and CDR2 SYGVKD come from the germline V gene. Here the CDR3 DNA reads TGTGCCATCAGCGCAGGTGGTGAGACCCAGTACTTC. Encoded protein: CAISAGGETQYF.

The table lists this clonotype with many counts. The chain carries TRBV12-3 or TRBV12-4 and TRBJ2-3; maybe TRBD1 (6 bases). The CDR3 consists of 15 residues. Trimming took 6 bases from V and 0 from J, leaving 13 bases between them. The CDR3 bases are TGTGCCAGCAGCCGGCGGCAGGGGAGCACAGATACGCAGTATTTT. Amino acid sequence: CASSRRQGSTDTQYF.

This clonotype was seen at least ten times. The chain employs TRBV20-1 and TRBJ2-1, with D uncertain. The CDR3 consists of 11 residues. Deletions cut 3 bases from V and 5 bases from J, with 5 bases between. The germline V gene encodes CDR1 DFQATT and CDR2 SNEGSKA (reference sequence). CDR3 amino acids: CSASLNNEQFF. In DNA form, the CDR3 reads TGCAGTGCTAGTCTCAACAATGAGCAGTTCTTC.

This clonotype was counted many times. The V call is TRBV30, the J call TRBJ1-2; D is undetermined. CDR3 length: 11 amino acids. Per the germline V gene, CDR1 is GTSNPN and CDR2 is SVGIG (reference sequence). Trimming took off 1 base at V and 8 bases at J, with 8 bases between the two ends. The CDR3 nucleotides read TGTGCCTGGAGTGCGGAGGGAGGCTACACCTTC. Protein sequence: CAWSAEGGYTF. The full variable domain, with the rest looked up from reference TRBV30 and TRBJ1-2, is SQTIHQWPATLVQPVGSPLSLECTVEGTSNPNLYWYRQAAGRGLQLLFYSVGIGQISSEVPQNLSASRPQDRQFILSSKKLLLSDSGFYLCAWSAEGGYTFGSGTRLTVV.

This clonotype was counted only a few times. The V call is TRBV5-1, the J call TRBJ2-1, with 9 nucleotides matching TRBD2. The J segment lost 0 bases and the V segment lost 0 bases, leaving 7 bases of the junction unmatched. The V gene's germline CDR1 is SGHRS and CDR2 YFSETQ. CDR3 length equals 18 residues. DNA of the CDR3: TGCGCCAGCAGCTTGGAGGGACTAGCTTTCAGCTCCTACAATGAGCAGTTCTTC. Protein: CASSLEGLAFSSYNEQFF. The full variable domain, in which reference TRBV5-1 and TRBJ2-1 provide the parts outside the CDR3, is KAGVTQTPRYLIKTRGQQVTLSCSPISGHRSVSWYQQTPGQGLQFLFEYFSETQRNKGNFPGRFSGRQFSNSRSEMNVSTLELGDSALYLCASSLEGLAFSSYNEQFFGPGTRLTVL.

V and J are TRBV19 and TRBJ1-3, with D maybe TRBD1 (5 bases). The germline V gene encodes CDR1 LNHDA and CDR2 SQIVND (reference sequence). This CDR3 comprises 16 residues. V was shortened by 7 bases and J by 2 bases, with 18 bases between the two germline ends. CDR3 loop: CASTPGDTGAGNTIYF. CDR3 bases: TGTGCCAGTACCCCTGGGGATACGGGGGCTGGAAACACCATATATTTT.

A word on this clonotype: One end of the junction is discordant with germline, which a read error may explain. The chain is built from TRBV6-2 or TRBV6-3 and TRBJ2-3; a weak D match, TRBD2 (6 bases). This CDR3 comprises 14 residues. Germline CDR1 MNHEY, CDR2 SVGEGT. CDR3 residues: CATISGDPTDTRYF. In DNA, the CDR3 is TGTGCCACCATTAGCGGAGACCCGACAGATACGCGGTATTTT.

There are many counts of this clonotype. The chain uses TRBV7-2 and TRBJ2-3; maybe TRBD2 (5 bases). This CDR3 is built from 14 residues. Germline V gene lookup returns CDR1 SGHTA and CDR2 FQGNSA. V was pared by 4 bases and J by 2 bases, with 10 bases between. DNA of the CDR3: TGTGCCAGCAGCTACGGACTTCCCACAGATACGCAGTATTTT. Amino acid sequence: CASSYGLPTDTQYF.

The CDR3 here is CSASSLGWREAGNEQFF. The CDR3, as DNA: TGCAGTGCGTCCTCCCTGGGTTGGCGGGAGGCAGGCAATGAGCAGTTCTTC. J is TRBJ2-1 and V is TRBV20-1; 8 bases are a match to TRBD2. Trimming took 6 bases from V and 6 from J; bases not matched to a gene: 19. The CDR3 has 17 amino acids. CDR1 and CDR2 from the germline V gene are DFQATT and SNEGSKA (reference sequence).

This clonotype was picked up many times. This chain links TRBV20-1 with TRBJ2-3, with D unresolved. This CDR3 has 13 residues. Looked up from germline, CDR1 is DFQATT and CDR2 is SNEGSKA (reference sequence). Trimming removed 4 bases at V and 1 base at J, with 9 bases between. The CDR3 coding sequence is TGCAGTGCTATCCCGGCAGGCACAGATACGCAGTATTTT. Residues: CSAIPAGTDTQYF.

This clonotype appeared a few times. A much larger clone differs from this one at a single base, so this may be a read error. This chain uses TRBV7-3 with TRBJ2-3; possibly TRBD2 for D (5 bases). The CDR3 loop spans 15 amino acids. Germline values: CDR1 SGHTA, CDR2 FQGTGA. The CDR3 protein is CVSSFDYTSTDTQYF. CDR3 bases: TGTGTCAGCAGCTTTGACTACACGAGCACAGATACGCAGTATTTT.

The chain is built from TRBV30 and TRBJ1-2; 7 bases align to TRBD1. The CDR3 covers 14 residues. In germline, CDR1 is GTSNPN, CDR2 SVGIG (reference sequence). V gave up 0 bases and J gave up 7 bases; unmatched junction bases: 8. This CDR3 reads CAWSVDSRGPGYTF. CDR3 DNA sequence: TGTGCCTGGAGTGTAGACTCTAGGGGGCCTGGCTACACCTTC.

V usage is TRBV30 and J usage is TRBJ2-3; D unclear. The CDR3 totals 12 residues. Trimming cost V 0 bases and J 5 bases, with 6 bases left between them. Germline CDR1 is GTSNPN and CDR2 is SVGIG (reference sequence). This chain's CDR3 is CAWSVILDTQYF. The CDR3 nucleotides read TGTGCCTGGAGTGTTATTTTAGATACGCAGTATTTT.

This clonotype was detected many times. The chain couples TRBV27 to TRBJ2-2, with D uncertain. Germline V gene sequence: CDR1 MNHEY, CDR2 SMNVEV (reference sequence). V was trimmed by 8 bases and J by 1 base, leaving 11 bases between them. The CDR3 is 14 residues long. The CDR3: CASQPWENTGELFF. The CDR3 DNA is TGTGCCAGCCAACCATGGGAGAACACCGGGGAGCTGTTTTTT.

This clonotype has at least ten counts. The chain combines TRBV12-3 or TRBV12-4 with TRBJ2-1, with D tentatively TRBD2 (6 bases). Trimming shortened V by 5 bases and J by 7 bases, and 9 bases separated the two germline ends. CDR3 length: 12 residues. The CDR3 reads CASSPGVNEQFF. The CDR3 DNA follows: TGTGCCAGCAGTCCGGGGGTAAATGAGCAGTTCTTC.

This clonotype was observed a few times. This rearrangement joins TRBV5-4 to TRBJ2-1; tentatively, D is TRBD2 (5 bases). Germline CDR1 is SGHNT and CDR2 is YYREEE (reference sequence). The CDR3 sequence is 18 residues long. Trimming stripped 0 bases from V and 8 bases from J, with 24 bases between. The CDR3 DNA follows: TGTGCCAGCAGCTTGGGCCGTGTGATGGAGCTCATCGGGGATGAGCAGTTCTTC. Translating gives CASSLGRVMELIGDEQFF.

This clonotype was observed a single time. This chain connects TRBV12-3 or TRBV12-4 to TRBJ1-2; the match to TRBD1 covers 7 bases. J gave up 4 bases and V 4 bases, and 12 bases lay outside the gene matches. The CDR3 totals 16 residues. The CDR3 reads CASSSLKDRPTYGYTF. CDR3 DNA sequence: TGTGCCAGCAGTTCTCTAAAGGACAGGCCAACCTATGGCTACACCTTC.

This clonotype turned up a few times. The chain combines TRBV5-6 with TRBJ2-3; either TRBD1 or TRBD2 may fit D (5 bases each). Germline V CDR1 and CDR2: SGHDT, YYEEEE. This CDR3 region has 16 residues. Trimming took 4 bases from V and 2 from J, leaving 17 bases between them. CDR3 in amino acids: CASSLQGRDFTDTQYF. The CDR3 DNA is TGTGCCAGCAGCCTCCAGGGTCGGGATTTCACAGATACGCAGTATTTT.

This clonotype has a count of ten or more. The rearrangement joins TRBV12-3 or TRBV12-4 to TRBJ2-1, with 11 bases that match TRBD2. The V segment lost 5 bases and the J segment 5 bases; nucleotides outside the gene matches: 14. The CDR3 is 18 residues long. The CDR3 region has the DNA TGTGCCAGCAGTAAGCCTTTAGGACTAGCGGGCTCTCACAATGAGCAGTTCTTC. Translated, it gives CASSKPLGLAGSHNEQFF.

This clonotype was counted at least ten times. CDR3 in DNA: TGTGCCAGCAGTTCCGACGGATCCTACGAGCAGTACTTC. It codes for CASSSDGSYEQYF. V gene TRBV6-1 combines with J gene TRBJ2-7; no definite D call. V was cut by 5 bases and J by 1 base, with 9 bases left in between. From germline, CDR1 is MNHNS and CDR2 SASEGT. This CDR3 has 13 amino acids.

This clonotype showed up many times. The CDR3 nucleotides read TGTGCCAGCAGACTTAGCGGTAGTCGCGCAGATACGCAGTATTTT. Translation: CASRLSGSRADTQYF. The chain joins TRBV27 to TRBJ2-3; D might be TRBD2 (6 bases). The CDR3 totals 15 residues. The germline V gene encodes CDR1 MNHEY and CDR2 SMNVEV (reference sequence). Between the trimmed V and J ends, which lost 6 bases and 4 bases, there was a span of 17 bases.

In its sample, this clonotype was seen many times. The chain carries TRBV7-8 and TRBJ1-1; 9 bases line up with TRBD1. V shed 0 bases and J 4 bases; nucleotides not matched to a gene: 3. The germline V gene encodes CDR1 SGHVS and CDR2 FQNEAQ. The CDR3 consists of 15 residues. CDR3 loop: CASSLAGQGGTEAFF. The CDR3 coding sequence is TGTGCCAGCAGCTTAGCGGGACAGGGAGGCACTGAAGCTTTCTTT.

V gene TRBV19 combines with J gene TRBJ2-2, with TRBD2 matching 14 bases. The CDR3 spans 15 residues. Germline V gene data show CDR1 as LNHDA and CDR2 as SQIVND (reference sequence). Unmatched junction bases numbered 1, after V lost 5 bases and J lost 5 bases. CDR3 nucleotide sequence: TGTGCCAGTAGTGGACTAGCGGGAGGTACCGGGGAGCTGTTTTTT. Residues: CASSGLAGGTGELFF. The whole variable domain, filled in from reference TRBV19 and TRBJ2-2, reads DGGITQSPKYLFRKEGQNVTLSCEQNLNHDAMYWYRQDPGQGLRLIYYSQIVNDFQKGDIAEGYSVSREKKESFPLTVTSAQKNPTAFYLCASSGLAGGTGELFFGEGSRLTVL.